Listed below are T cell receptor beta chains from one sample, sequenced in a study of blood T cell repertoires in COVID-19. Libraries were prepared by immunoSEQ multiplex PCR; TCRdb keeps only in-frame clonotypes and omits some of them. The repertoire includes roughly 140,000 clones, about 80% of them detected once, and 3.5% sits in the top ten. The specimen sequenced was peripheral blood. Receptors originate from a man between 65 and 85 years old who had recovered from COVID-19. CDR3s include the opening cysteine and the closing phenylalanine or tryptophan. The order of the fields is clone size, D gene, J gene, V gene, CDR3 protein, CDR3 DNA. The D gene is left open where the match is weak. Clone size is stated in some rows and not others, as once, few, many or a class when expanded.

once,-,TRBJ1-2,TRBV27,CASTRTQGGYQGYTF,TGTGCCAGCACTCGAACCCAGGGAGGGTATCAAGGCTACACCTTC
once,TRBD1,TRBJ1-5,TRBV3-1/TRBV3-2,CASSLGTAVEAQHF,TGTGCCAGCAGCCTCGGGACAGCCGTTGAGGCCCAGCATTTT
-,-,TRBJ1-1,TRBV9,CASSQGPKREAFF,TGTGCCAGCAGCCAGGGGCCTAAGAGAGAGGCTTTCTTT
few,TRBD1,TRBJ2-7,TRBV19,CASSPQGQTYEQYF,TGTGCCAGTAGTCCGCAGGGACAGACCTACGAGCAGTACTTC
once,-,TRBJ2-5,TRBV4-3,CASSQGPNGETQYF,TGCGCCAGCAGCCAAGGCCCGAACGGGGAGACCCAGTACTTC
many,-,TRBJ1-5,TRBV7-9,CASSPLNQPQHF,TGTGCCAGCAGCCCCTTGAATCAGCCCCAGCATTTT
few,-,TRBJ1-2,TRBV20-1,CSAVRSSGYTF,TGCAGTGCCGTGCGGTCTAGTGGCTACACCTTC
-,-,TRBJ2-3,TRBV18,CASSPPPFTDTQYF,TGTGCCAGCTCACCACCTCCATTCACAGATACGCAGTATTTT
-,-,TRBJ2-6,TRBV18,CASSPGATGANVLTF,TGTGCCAGCTCACCGGGGGCGACCGGGGCCAACGTCCTGACTTTC
-,-,TRBJ1-6,TRBV25-1,CASSPGEGNSPLHF,TGTGCCAGCAGCCCGGGGGAAGGGAATTCACCCCTCCACTTT
-,TRBD1,TRBJ2-7,TRBV29-1,CSVATGQGRDEQYF,TGCAGCGTTGCCACAGGACAGGGGAGGGACGAGCAGTACTTC
-,TRBD2,TRBJ2-7,TRBV15,CATRLAGGPYEQYF,TGTGCCACCCGACTAGCGGGAGGCCCCTACGAGCAGTACTTC